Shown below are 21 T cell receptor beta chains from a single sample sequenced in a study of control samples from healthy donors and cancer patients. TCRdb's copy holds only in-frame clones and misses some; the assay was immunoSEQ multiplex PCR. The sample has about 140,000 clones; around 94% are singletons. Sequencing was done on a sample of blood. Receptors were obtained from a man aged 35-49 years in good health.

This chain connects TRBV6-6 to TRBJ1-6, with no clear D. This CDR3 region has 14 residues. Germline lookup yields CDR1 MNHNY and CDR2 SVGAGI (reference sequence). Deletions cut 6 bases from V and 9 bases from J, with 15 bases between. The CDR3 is CASSGREGASPLHF. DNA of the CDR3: TGTGCCAGCAGCGGGCGTGAGGGCGCTTCACCCCTCCACTTT.

In DNA form, the CDR3 reads TGTGCCAGCAGATCTCCCCGGGGTAACACTGAAGCTTTCTTT. The encoded protein is CASRSPRGNTEAFF. The chain combines TRBV6-5 with TRBJ1-1, with no clear D. Trimming removed 6 bases at V and 2 bases at J, with 13 bases between. The length of the CDR3 is 14 residues. Per germline, CDR1 MNHEY and CDR2 SVGAGI.

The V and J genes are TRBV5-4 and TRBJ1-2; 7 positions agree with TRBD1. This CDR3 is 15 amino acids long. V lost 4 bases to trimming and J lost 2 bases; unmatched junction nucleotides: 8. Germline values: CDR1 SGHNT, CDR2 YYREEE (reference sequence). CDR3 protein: CASSPYGTANYGYTF. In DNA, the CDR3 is TGTGCCAGCAGCCCCTACGGGACAGCGAACTATGGCTACACCTTC.

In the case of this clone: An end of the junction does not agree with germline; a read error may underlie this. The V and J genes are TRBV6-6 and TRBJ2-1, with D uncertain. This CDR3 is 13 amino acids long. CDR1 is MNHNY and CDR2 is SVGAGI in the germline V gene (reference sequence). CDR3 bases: TGTGCCAACAGTTACGACTCCTACAATGAGCAGTTCTTC. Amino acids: CANSYDSYNEQFF.

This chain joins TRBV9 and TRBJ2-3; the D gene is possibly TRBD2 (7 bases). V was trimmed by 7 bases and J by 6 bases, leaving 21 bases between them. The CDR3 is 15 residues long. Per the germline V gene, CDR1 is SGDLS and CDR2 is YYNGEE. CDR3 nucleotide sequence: TGTGCCAGCCACCCGACCGGGGGGCACCAGGATACGCAGTATTTT. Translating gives CASHPTGGHQDTQYF.

The DNA of the CDR3 is TGCGCCAGCAGCCAAGAATCGGGGGGTGAGCAGTTCTTC. It encodes CASSQESGGEQFF. V is TRBV4-3 and J is TRBJ2-1, with TRBD2 matching over 7 bases. The CDR3 loop spans 13 amino acids. Germline trimming cut 0 bases from V and 9 bases from J; bases unmatched to any gene: 2. Germline V gives CDR1 LGHNA, CDR2 YSLEER.

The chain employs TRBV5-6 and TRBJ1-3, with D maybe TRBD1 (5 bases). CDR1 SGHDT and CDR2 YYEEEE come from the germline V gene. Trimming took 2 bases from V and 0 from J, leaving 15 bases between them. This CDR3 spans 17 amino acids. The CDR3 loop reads CASSLFLRGSSGNTIYF. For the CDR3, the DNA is TGTGCCAGCAGCTTATTTCTTCGGGGGTCCTCTGGAAACACCATATATTTT. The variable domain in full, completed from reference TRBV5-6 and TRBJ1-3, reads DAGVTQSPTHLIKTRGQQVTLRCSPKSGHDTVSWYQQALGQGPQFIFQYYEEEERQRGNFPDRFSGHQFPNYSSELNVNALLLGDSALYLCASSLFLRGSSGNTIYFGEGSWLTVV.

DNA for the CDR3: TGCGCCAGCACCCAATCCCTAACAGATACGCAGTATTTT. It yields the protein CASTQSLTDTQYF. The chain uses TRBV10-1 and TRBJ2-3; unclear D gene. The germline V and J ends were trimmed by 7 bases and 3 bases, with 11 bases remaining between them. Germline values: CDR1 WNHNN, CDR2 SYGVQD (reference sequence). CDR3 length: 13 amino acids.

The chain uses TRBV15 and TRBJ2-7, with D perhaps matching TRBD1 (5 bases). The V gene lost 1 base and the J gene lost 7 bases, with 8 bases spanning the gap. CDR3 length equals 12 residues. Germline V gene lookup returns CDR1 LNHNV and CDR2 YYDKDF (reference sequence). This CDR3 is CATSRVKGEQYF. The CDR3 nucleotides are TGTGCCACCAGCAGAGTAAAGGGGGAGCAGTACTTC.

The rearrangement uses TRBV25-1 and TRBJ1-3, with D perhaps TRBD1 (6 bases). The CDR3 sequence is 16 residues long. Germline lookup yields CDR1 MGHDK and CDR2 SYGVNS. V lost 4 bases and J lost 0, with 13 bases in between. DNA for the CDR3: TGTGCCAGCAGTGGGTCAGGGGCGAGCTCTGGAAACACCATATATTTT. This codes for CASSGSGASSGNTIYF.

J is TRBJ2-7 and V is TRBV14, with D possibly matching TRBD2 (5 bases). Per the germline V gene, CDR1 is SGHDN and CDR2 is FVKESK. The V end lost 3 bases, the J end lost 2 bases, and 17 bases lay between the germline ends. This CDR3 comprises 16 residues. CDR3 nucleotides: TGTGCCAGCAGCCATATCCTAACTAGGGCCCCCTACGAGCAGTACTTC. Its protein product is CASSHILTRAPYEQYF.

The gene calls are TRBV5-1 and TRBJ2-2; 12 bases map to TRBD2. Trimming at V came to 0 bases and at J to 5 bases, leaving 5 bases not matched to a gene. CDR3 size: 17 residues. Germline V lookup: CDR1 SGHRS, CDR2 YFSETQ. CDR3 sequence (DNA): TGCGCCAGCAGCTTGGGGACTAGCGGGATAGGAACCGGGGAGCTGTTTTTT. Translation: CASSLGTSGIGTGELFF.

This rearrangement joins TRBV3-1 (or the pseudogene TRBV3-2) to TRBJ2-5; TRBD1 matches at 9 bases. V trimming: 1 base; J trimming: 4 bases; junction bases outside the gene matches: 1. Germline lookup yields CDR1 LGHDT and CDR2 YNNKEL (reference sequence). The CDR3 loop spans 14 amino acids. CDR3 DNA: TGTGCCAGCAGCCAAGGACAGGGGGTAGAGACCCAGTACTTC. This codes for CASSQGQGVETQYF.

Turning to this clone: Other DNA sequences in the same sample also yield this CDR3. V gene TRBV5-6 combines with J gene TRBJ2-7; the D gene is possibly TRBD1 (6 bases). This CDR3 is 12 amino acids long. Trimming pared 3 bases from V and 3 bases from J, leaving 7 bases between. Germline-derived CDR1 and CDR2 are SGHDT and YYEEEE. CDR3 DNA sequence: TGTGCCAGCAGCTCACAGGGCTACGAGCAGTACTTC. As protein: CASSSQGYEQYF.

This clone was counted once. The CDR3 nucleotides are TGTGCCAGCAGGCCGCTCCAGAGCTCCTATAATTCACCCCTCCACTTT. Its translation: CASRPLQSSYNSPLHF. The rearrangement joins TRBV11-2 to TRBJ1-6, with D uncertain. Germline CDR1 is SGHAT and CDR2 is FQNNGV. V dropped 6 bases and J dropped 0 bases, with 12 bases sitting between them. This CDR3 region has 16 residues.

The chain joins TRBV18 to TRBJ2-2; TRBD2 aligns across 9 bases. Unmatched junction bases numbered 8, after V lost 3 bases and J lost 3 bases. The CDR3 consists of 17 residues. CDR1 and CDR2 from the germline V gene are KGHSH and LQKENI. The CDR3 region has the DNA TGTGCCAGCTCACCCCGCCTGGGCGGGGGGGACACCGGGGAGCTGTTTTTT. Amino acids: CASSPRLGGGDTGELFF. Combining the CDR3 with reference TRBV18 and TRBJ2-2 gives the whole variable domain NAGVMQNPRHLVRRRGQEARLRCSPMKGHSHVYWYRQLPEEGLKFMVYLQKENIIDESGMPKERFSAEFPKEGPSILRIQQVVRGDSAAYFCASSPRLGGGDTGELFFGEGSRLTVL.

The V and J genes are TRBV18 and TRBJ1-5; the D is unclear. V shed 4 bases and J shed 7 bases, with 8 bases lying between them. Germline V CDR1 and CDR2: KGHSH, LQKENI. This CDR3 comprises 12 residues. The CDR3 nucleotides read TGTGCCAGCTCACTCAACGGACAGCCCCAGCATTTT. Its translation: CASSLNGQPQHF.

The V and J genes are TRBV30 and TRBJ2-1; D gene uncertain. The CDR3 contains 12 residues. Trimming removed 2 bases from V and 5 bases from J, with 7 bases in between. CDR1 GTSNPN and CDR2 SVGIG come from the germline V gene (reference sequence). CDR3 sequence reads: CAWSLTDNEQFF. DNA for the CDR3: TGTGCCTGGAGTCTGACCGACAATGAGCAGTTCTTC.

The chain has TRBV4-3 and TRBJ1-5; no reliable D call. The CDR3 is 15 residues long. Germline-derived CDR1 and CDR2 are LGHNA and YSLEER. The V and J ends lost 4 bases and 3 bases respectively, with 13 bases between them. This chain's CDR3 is CASSLFGQYNQPQHF. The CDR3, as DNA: TGCGCCAGCAGCCTCTTCGGGCAGTACAATCAGCCCCAGCATTTT.

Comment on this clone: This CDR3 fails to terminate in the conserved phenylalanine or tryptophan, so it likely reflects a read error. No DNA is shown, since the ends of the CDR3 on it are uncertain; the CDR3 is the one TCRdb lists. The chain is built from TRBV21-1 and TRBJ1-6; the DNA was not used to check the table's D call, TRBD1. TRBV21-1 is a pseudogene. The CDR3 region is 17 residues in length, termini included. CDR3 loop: CARDPKVYDSGQAEASV.

The CDR3 here is CASSVNRAADTQYF. The CDR3 bases are TGCGCCAGCAGTGTTAACAGGGCGGCAGATACGCAGTATTTT. This chain connects TRBV10-1 to TRBJ2-3; D possibly corresponds to TRBD1 (6 bases). The germline V gene has CDR1 WNHNN and CDR2 SYGVQD (reference sequence). The CDR3 sequence is 14 residues long. V lost 4 bases and J 4 bases, leaving 12 bases between the germline ends.